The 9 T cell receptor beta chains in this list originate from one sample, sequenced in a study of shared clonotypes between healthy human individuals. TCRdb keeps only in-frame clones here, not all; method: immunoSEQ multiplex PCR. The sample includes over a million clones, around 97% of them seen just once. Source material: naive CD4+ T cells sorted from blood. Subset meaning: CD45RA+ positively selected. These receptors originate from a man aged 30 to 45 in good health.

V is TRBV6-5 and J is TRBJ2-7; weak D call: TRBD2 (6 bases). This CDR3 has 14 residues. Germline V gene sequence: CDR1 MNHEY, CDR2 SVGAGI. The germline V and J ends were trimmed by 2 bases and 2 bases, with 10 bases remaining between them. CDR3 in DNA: TGTGCCAGCAGTTACCGGGGACTCCCCTACGAGCAGTACTTC. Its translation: CASSYRGLPYEQYF.

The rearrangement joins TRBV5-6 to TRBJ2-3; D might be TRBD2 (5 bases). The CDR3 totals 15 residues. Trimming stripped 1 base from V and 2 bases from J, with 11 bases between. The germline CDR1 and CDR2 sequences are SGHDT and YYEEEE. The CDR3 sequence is CASSLWTDPTDTQYF. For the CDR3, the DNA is TGTGCCAGCAGCTTGTGGACTGACCCCACAGATACGCAGTATTTT.

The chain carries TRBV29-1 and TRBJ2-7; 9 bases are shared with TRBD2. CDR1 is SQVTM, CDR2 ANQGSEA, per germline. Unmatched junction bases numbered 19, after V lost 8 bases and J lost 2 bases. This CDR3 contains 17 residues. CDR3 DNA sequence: TGCAGCCTATGGGGACTAGCCCACCACCATCTAGCCTACGAGCAGTACTTC. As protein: CSLWGLAHHHLAYEQYF.

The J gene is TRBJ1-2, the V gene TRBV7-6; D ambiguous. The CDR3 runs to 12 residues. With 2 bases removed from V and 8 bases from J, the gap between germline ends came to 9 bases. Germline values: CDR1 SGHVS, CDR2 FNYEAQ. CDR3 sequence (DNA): TGTGCCAGCAGCTTATGGAGAGAGGGCTACACCTTC. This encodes CASSLWREGYTF.

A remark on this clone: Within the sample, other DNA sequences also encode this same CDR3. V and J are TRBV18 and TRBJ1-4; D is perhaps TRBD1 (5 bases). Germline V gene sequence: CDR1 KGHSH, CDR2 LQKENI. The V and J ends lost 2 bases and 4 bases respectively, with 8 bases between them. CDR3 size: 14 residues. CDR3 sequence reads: CASSPGQGNEKLFF. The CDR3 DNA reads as TGTGCCAGCTCACCAGGGCAGGGTAATGAAAAACTGTTTTTT.

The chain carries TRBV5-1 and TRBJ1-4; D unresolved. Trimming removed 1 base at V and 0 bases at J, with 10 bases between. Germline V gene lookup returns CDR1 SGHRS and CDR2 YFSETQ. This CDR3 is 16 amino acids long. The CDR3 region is CASSLTQTSTNEKLFF. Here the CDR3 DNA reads TGCGCCAGCAGCTTGACTCAGACGTCAACTAATGAAAAACTGTTTTTT. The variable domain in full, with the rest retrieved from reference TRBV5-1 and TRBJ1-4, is KAGVTQTPRYLIKTRGQQVTLSCSPISGHRSVSWYQQTPGQGLQFLFEYFSETQRNKGNFPGRFSGRQFSNSRSEMNVSTLELGDSALYLCASSLTQTSTNEKLFFGSGTQLSVL.

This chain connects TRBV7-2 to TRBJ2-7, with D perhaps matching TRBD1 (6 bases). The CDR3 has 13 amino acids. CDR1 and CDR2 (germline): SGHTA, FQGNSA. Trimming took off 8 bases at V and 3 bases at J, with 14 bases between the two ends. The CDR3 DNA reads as TGTGCCAGCCGTACAGGGTCCCACTACGAGCAGTACTTC. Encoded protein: CASRTGSHYEQYF.

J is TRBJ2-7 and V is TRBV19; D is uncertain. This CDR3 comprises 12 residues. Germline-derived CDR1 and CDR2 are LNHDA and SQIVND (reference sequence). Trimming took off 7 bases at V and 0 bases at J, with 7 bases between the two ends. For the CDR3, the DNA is TGTGCCAGTACAGGATCCTCCTACGAGCAGTACTTC. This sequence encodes CASTGSSYEQYF. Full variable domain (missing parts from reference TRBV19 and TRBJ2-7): DGGITQSPKYLFRKEGQNVTLSCEQNLNHDAMYWYRQDPGQGLRLIYYSQIVNDFQKGDIAEGYSVSREKKESFPLTVTSAQKNPTAFYLCASTGSSYEQYFGPGTRLTVT.

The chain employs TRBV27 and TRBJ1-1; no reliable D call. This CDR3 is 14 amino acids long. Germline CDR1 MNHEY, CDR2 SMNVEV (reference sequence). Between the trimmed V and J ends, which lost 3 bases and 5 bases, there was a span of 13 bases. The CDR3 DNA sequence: TGTGCCAGCAGTTTGGGTCGTCGGGGAACTGAAGCTTTCTTT. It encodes CASSLGRRGTEAFF.